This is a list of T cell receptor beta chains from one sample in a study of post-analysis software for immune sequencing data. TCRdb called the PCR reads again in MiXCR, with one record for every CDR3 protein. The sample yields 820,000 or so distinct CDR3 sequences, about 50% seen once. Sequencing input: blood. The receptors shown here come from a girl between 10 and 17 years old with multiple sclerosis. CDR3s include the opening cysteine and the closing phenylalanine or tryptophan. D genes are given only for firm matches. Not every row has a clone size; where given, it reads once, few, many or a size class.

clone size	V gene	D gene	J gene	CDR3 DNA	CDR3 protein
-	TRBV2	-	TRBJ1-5	TGTGCCAGCAGTGAAGTGGGGATAGACCAGCCCCAGCATTTT	CASSEVGIDQPQHF
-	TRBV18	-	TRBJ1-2	TGTGCCAGCTCACGGGAAAACTATGACTACACCTTC	CASSRENYDYTF
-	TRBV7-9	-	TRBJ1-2	TGCGCCAGCAGCCTCTCGGACGGATATGGCTACACCTTC	CASSLSDGYGYTF
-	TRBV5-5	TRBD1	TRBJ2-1	TGTGCCAGCAGCTACGGGACAGTACCCATAGAGCAGTCCTTC	CASSYGTVPIEQSF
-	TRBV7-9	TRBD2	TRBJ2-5	TGTGCCAGCAGCCGTGGACTAGCGGGGGCGAACCAAGAGACCCAGTACTTC	CASSRGLAGANQETQYF
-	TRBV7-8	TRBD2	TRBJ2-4	TGTGCCAGCAGCTTATCTGCGACGGGACTAGCGGGAATTGGAAACATTCAGTACTTC	CASSLSATGLAGIGNIQYF
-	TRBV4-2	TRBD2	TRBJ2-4	TGTGCCAGCAGCCAAGATTCTGCGGGAGGGTTTCGGAAAAACATTCAGTACTTC	CASSQDSAGGFRKNIQYF
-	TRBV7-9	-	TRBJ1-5	TGTGCCAGCAGCTTAGGGGCAGGGAACCAGCCCCAGCATTTT	CASSLGAGNQPQHF
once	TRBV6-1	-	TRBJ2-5	TGTGCCCGCAGTACCCTGGGGGAGACCCAGTACTTC	CARSTLGETQYF
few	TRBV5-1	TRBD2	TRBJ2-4	TGCGCCAGCCGCCCGGGGGGTTCTGCGGCCAAAAACATTCAGTACTTC	CASRPGGSAAKNIQYF
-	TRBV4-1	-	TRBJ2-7	TGCGCCAGCAGCCACCCCCCAGCCGGGAGCGACGAGCAGTACTTC	CASSHPPAGSDEQYF
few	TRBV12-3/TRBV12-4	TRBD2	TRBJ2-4	TGTGCCAGCAGTTTAGGGCTAGCGGGGTTTACGTACTTC	CASSLGLAGFTYF
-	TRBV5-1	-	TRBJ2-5	TGCGCCAGCAGCTTGGCCCCAACTTTGGGGGAGACCCAGTACTTC	CASSLAPTLGETQYF
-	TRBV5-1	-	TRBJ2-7	TGTGCCAGCAGCTTAGGGGCCGAGCAGTACTTC	CASSLGAEQYF
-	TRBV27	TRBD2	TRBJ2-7	TGTGCCAGCAGTCCCATAAGACTAGCGGGGGCCCGCATTTACGAGCAGTACTTC	CASSPIRLAGARIYEQYF
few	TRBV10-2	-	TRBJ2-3	TGCGCCAGCAGTGCTCTCCAAGGGGTAGATACGCAGTATTTT	CASSALQGVDTQYF
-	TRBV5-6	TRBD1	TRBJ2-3	TGTGCCAGCAGCTTACTTTCCCCGGGACAGCGCACAGATACGCAGTATTTT	CASSLLSPGQRTDTQYF
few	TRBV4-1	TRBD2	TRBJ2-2	TGCGCCAGCAGCCAAGGGCAGGGAGGGTTCACCGGGGAGCTGTTTTTT	CASSQGQGGFTGELFF
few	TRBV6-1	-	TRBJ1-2	TGTGCCAGCAGTGTTGACAGCATCTATGGCTACACCTTC	CASSVDSIYGYTF
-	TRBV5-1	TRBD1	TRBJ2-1	TGCGCCAGCAGCTTTGGGACAGGGAGGGATGAGCAGTTCTTC	CASSFGTGRDEQFF
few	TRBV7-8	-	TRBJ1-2	TGTGCCAGCAGCTTAGCCGACAGCCTAGGGCGCTACACCTTC	CASSLADSLGRYTF
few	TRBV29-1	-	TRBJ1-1	TGCAGCGTTGTAGACACGGCCCTTCGAACTGAAGCTTTCTTT	CSVVDTALRTEAFF
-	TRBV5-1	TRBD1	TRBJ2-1	TGCGCCAGCAGCGGGACAGGGGGCGCGAACTACAATGAGCAGTTCTTC	CASSGTGGANYNEQFF
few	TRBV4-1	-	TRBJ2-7	TGCGCCAGCTCTCCGGGACTCCTCCAAGAGCAGTACTTC	CASSPGLLQEQYF
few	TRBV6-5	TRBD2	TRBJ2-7	TGTGCCAGCAGTACTCCGACTAGCGGAGTCTACGAGCAGTACTTC	CASSTPTSGVYEQYF
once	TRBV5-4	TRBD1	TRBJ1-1	TGTGCCAGCAGCACGACAGGGAGTACTGAAGCTTTCTTT	CASSTTGSTEAFF
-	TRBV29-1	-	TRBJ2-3	TGCAGCGTTGAATACACGTCCGGGTTGATCGGGTATTTT	CSVEYTSGLIGYF
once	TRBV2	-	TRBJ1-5	TGTGCCAGCAGTGAGCTTGGGGGACAGCCCCAGCATTTT	CASSELGGQPQHF
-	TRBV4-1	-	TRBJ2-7	TGCGCCAGCAGCCCCGCGGGCGGCCTAGCCTACGAGCAGTACTTC	CASSPAGGLAYEQYF
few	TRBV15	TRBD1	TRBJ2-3	TGTGCCACCACCTACTGGGGACAGTATACAGATACGCAGTATTTT	CATTYWGQYTDTQYF
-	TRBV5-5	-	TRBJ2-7	TGTGCCAGCAGCCGTCGCGGATCCTCCTACGAGCAGTACTTC	CASSRRGSSYEQYF
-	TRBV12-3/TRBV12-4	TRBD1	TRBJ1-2	TGTGCCAGCAGTTTTACAGGGGGCTATAATGGGCAGCATCGGCAAAGATTCTATGGCTACACCTTC	CASSFTGGYNGQHRQRFYGYTF
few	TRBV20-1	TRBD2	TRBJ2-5	TGCAGCCTAAAGCGGCTAGCGGGGGTCCAGGAGACCCAGTACTTC	CSLKRLAGVQETQYF
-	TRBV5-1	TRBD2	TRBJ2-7	TGCGCCAGCAGCTTTTGGACTAGCGGGGGGGTAAGCTCCTACGAGCAGTACTTC	CASSFWTSGGVSSYEQYF
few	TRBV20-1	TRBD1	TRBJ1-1	TGCAGTGCTAGTGGACAGGGGGCAGCTCTCACTGAAGCTTTCTTT	CSASGQGAALTEAFF
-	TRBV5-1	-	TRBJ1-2	TGCGCCAGCAGCGGTCACCGGGACACGACTAACTATGGCTACACCTTC	CASSGHRDTTNYGYTF
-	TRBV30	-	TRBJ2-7	TGTGCCTGGACGGGCGTGTTACCCTACGAGCAGTACTTC	CAWTGVLPYEQYF
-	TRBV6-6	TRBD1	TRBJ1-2	TGTGCCAGCAGCAACTTACAGGGGAAAGTCCTCGGCTACACCTTC	CASSNLQGKVLGYTF
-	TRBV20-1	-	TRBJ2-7	TGCAGTGCTAGAAGCGGTTACTCCTACGAGCAGTACTTC	CSARSGYSYEQYF
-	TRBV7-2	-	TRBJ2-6	TGTGCCAGCAGCTTAGAGATTGGTGCCCCCAACGTCCTGACTTTC	CASSLEIGAPNVLTF
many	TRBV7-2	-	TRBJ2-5	TGTGCCAGCAGCTCCGGCTATCAAGAGACCCAGTACTTC	CASSSGYQETQYF
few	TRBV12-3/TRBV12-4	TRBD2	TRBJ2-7	TGTGCCAGCAGTTTTAGCGGGAGGGCCTACGAGCAGTACTTC	CASSFSGRAYEQYF
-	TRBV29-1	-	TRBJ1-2	TGCAGCGTCCGACAGGAAGGAGTAGGTGGCTACACCTTC	CSVRQEGVGGYTF
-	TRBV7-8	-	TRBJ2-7	TGTGCCAGCGGCCAGGTGGGTTACGAGCAGTACTTC	CASGQVGYEQYF
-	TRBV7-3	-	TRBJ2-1	TGTGCCAGCAGCCAAGGGGACCGCCCCTACAATGAGCAGTTCTTC	CASSQGDRPYNEQFF
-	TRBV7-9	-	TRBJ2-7	TGTGCCAGCAGCTTAGAGGAGGGGAACGGGCAGTACTTC	CASSLEEGNGQYF